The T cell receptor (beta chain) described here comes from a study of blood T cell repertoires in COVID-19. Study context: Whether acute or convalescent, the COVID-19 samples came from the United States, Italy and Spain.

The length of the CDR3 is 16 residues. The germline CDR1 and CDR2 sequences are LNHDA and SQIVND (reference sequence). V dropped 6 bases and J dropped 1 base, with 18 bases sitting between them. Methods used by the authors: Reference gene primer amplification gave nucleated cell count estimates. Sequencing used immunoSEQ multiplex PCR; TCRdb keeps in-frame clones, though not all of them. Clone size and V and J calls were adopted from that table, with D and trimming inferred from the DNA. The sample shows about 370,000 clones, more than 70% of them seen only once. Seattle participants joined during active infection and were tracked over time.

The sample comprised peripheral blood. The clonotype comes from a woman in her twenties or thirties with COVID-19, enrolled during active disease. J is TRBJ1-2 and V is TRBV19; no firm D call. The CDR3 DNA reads TGTGCCAGTAGCATAACCTCCCGGGAGCTTAACTATGGCTACACCTTC. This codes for CASSITSRELNYGYTF.